This T cell receptor beta chain was profiled in a study of monozygotic twins with inflammatory bowel disease. Each donor supplied about 2.5 ml of blood. The template was total RNA from whole blood, with no T cell sorting. UMIs were attached via template switching, each with a 6-nucleotide sample barcode. TCRdb reprocessed the 5' RACE reads and keeps a single row for each CDR3 protein, giving no DNA. The listing records 150,000 to 200,000 distinct CDR3 sequences. The source material was blood. This receptor was identified in a human donor with ulcerative colitis or Crohn's disease, or a healthy co-twin of an affected twin (not recorded which).

CDR3 amino acids: CASSESKRSGNTIYF. This chain connects TRBV10-2 to TRBJ1-3. This CDR3 comprises 15 residues. From germline, CDR1 is WSHSY and CDR2 SAAADI.